This is a list of T cell receptor beta chains from one sample in a study of blood T cell repertoires in COVID-19. Generated by immunoSEQ multiplex PCR, the TCRdb table keeps only in-frame clones and is missing some. The sample contains some 64,000 clones, less than 80% of which appear only once. The sample taken for sequencing was peripheral blood. The receptors were gathered from a man aged 60-69 years with acute or convalescent COVID-19. CDR3s include the opening cysteine and the closing phenylalanine or tryptophan. A D gene is named only where the DNA matches it firmly. Not every row has a clone size; where given, it reads once, few, many or a size class.

j_call d_call clone_size v_call cdr3_nt cdr3_aa
TRBJ1-6 - - TRBV11-2 TGTGCCAGCAGCGTACAGGGATTCGGTAATTCACCCCTCCACTTT CASSVQGFGNSPLHF
TRBJ1-6 - - TRBV4-2 TGTGCCAGCACCCCCCGGGAGGGAGGAGGTTCACCCCTCCACTTT CASTPREGGGSPLHF
TRBJ1-2 TRBD1 - TRBV28 TGTGCCAGCAACCCCGGACAGGGTCGAGGCTACACCTTC CASNPGQGRGYTF
TRBJ2-3 TRBD2 - TRBV5-1 TGCGCCAGCAGTTTAAGCGGGAGGGCCCCAGATACGCAGTATTTT CASSLSGRAPDTQYF
TRBJ1-4 - - TRBV30 TGTGCCTGGGGGGCAGGCCTGAGTCTGTTTTTT CAWGAGLSLFF
TRBJ1-6 TRBD1 - TRBV7-2 TGTGCCAGCAGCTCGGGCTTGACCGGGACAGTAAATTCACCCCTCCACTTT CASSSGLTGTVNSPLHF
TRBJ1-4 - few TRBV19 TGTGCCAGTAGCACGGCAGGGGTCATTAATGAAAAACTGTTTTTT CASSTAGVINEKLFF
TRBJ1-1 - - TRBV19 TGTGCCAGTAGTGCGGGGCGCTTAAACACTGAAGCTTTCTTT CASSAGRLNTEAFF
TRBJ2-4 - - TRBV7-2 TGTGCCAGCAGCTTACAGATAGCCAAAAACATTCAGTACTTC CASSLQIAKNIQYF
TRBJ2-7 - once TRBV29-1 TGCAGCGTTGGGGCTAGCGTGAGCGGCGAGCAGTACTTC CSVGASVSGEQYF
TRBJ2-1 TRBD2 - TRBV30 TGTGCCGCCCGGGTCGTAGCGGGTATGCAGTTCTTC CAARVVAGMQFF
TRBJ2-1 - - TRBV3-1/TRBV3-2 TGTGCCAGCAGCCAAGGCTGGACTCAAACTGAGCAGTTCTTC CASSQGWTQTEQFF
TRBJ2-1 - - TRBV27 TGTGCCAGCAGTCACAGAATCTACAATGAGCAGTTCTTC CASSHRIYNEQFF
TRBJ2-4 TRBD2 - TRBV7-9 TGTGCCAGCAGCTTAGGGGCTAGCGGGATGAAGTACTTC CASSLGASGMKYF
TRBJ1-4 - - TRBV3-1/TRBV3-2 TGTGCCAGCAGTCGCGGACAGCACAATGAAAAACTGTTTTTT CASSRGQHNEKLFF
TRBJ1-6 TRBD1 - TRBV5-4 TGTGCCAGCAGCTCGGGACAGATTAATTCACCCCTCCACTTT CASSSGQINSPLHF
TRBJ2-1 TRBD2 - TRBV18 TGTGCCAGCTCACCGTCGGGAGGGAGTACCAATGAGCAGTTCTTC CASSPSGGSTNEQFF
TRBJ2-1 TRBD2 - TRBV18 TGTGCCAGCTCACCAATGACCGGCGCGGCGGGAGCCAGCAATGAGCAGTTCTTC CASSPMTGAAGASNEQFF
TRBJ2-4 - - TRBV6-6 TGTGCCAGCAGTTTCGGGGGAACCAAAAACATTCAGTACTTC CASSFGGTKNIQYF
TRBJ1-1 - - TRBV10-2 TGCGCCAGCCAGACAGGGAACACTGAAGCTTTCTTT CASQTGNTEAFF
TRBJ2-3 - once TRBV28 TGTGCCAGCAGTTCCCCAGGGATGATTTACACAGATACGCAGTATTTT CASSSPGMIYTDTQYF
TRBJ2-5 - few TRBV29-1 TGCAGCGTTGAAGAGGACAGCCGGGAGACCCAGTACTTC CSVEEDSRETQYF
TRBJ1-2 TRBD1 - TRBV19 TGTGCCAGTAGCCGAACAGGGGGGGCTAACTATGGCTACACCTTC CASSRTGGANYGYTF
TRBJ2-3 TRBD2 - TRBV28 TGTGCCAGCAGCCCCGCGACTAGCGGGAGCTCAGATACGCAGTATTTT CASSPATSGSSDTQYF
TRBJ2-5 TRBD2 - TRBV5-1 TGCGCCAGCAGCTCCAGCGGGATTCAGACCCAGTACTTC CASSSSGIQTQYF
TRBJ2-1 TRBD1 - TRBV7-3 TGTGCCAGCAGCTTAGACAGGGACAATGAGCAGTTCTTC CASSLDRDNEQFF
TRBJ2-2 TRBD1 - TRBV30 TGTGCCTGGAGGGGGGACAGTCGCACCGGGGAGCTGTTTTTT CAWRGDSRTGELFF
TRBJ1-2 - - TRBV21-1 TGTGCCAGCAACAAGACAGGGGGCGATGGCTACACCTTC CASNKTGGDGYTF
TRBJ1-2 TRBD1 - TRBV2 TGTGCCAGCAGTAAGGACAGGGGGGACTATGGCTACACCTTC CASSKDRGDYGYTF
TRBJ2-1 - - TRBV7-2 TGTGCCAGCAGCTTAGCGCCAACGGGAGAGGTCTATGAGCAGTTCTTC CASSLAPTGEVYEQFF
TRBJ2-7 - - TRBV28 TGTGCCAGCAGGCGCGCAGGGTCCTACGAGCAGTACTTC CASRRAGSYEQYF
TRBJ2-3 - - TRBV12-3/TRBV12-4 TGTGCCAGCACCGGGGACTTCACAGATACGCAGTATTTT CASTGDFTDTQYF
TRBJ1-1 - - TRBV6-5 TGTGCCAGCGGGGCGACGCCTACTGAAGCTTTCTTT CASGATPTEAFF
TRBJ1-2 - - TRBV29-1 TGCAGCGCGGATGCCCGGGGAGGTGGCTACACCTTC CSADARGGGYTF
TRBJ1-4 - - TRBV5-6 TGTGCCAGCAGCTTGGGTCATGCTAATGAAAAACTGTTTTTT CASSLGHANEKLFF
TRBJ1-1 - - TRBV5-5 TGTGCCAGTGAAACCGGGACATATCAGGAAGCTTTCTTT CASETGTYQEAFF
TRBJ1-1 - - TRBV9 TGTGCCAGCAGCATGCAGGGTGACACTGAAGCTTTCTTT CASSMQGDTEAFF
TRBJ2-7 - - TRBV2 TGTGCCAGCCGGTTATCCCCCTACGAGCAGTACTTC CASRLSPYEQYF
TRBJ1-1 TRBD1 - TRBV4-2 TGTGCCAGCAGCCATACAGGGGGCCGGGACACTGAAGCTTTCTTT CASSHTGGRDTEAFF
TRBJ2-7 - - TRBV9 TGTGCCAGCAGCGTAACTCAGGGATCCGAGCAGTACTTC CASSVTQGSEQYF
TRBJ2-7 TRBD1 - TRBV7-8 TGTGCCAGCAATCGATTCGGACAGGCGTCCTACGAGCAGTACTTC CASNRFGQASYEQYF
TRBJ2-7 - - TRBV2 TGTGCCAGCAGTGCTAGCCGCTACGAGCAGTACTTC CASSASRYEQYF
TRBJ2-1 TRBD2 - TRBV11-3 TGTGCCAGCAGCCCCGGGGTAGCGGGACTCTACAATGAGCAGTTCTTC CASSPGVAGLYNEQFF
TRBJ2-2 - - TRBV20-1 TGCAGTGCTAGTTCAGTCGCGAACACCGGGGAGCTGTTTTTT CSASSVANTGELFF
TRBJ2-7 - - TRBV6-6 TGTGCCAGCCCCGAGCGAGGGGAGCAGTACTTC CASPERGEQYF
TRBJ2-2 - - TRBV19 TGTGCCAGTAGTATACCGGGACTCTCCACCGGGGAGCTGTTTTTT CASSIPGLSTGELFF
TRBJ1-5 TRBD1 - TRBV4-1 TGCGCCAGCAGCCGGAGGGACAGCCGGGATCAGCCCCAGCATTTT CASSRRDSRDQPQHF
TRBJ2-7 TRBD2 once TRBV6-5 TGTGCCAGCAGTTACTCGGGGGGGACCTACGAGCAGTACTTC CASSYSGGTYEQYF